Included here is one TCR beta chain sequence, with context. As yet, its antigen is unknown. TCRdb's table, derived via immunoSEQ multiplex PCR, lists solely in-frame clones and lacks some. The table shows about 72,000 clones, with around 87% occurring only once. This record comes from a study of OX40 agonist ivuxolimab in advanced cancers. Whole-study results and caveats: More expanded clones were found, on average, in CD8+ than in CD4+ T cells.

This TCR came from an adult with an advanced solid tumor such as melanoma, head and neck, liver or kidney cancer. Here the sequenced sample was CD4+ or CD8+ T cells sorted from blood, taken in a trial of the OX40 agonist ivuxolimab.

The CDR3 sequence: CASSLGSGGGTDTQYF. The CDR3, as DNA: TGTGCCAGCAGCTTAGGCTCTGGGGGCGGCACAGATACGCAGTATTTT. This chain links TRBV7-9 with TRBJ2-3, with D tentatively TRBD1 (6 bases). Germline CDR1 reads SEHNR; CDR2 reads FQNEAQ (reference sequence). The CDR3 runs 16 residues. V was shortened by 1 base and J by 1 base, with 12 bases between the two germline ends.